This record concerns one TCR beta chain sequence. TCRdb's copy holds only in-frame clones and misses some; the assay was immunoSEQ multiplex PCR. The table lists some 100,000 clones, more than 70% of them singletons. There are 13 residues in the CDR3. Germline CDR1 SEHNR, CDR2 FQNEAQ (reference sequence). With 3 bases removed from V and 5 bases from J, the gap between germline ends came to 8 bases. The record originates from a study of blood T cell repertoires in COVID-19. This sequence joins TRBV7-9 and TRBJ1-5; D is unresolved. The clonotype comes from a human donor in a cohort sampled during active COVID-19. Material: peripheral blood. CDR3 bases: TGTGCCAGCAGCTTTTCGAGGGATCAGCCCCAGCATTTT. As protein: CASSFSRDQPQHF.